A selection of T cell receptor beta chains follows, all from one sample in a study of blood T cells in healthy people across ages. TCRdb passed the 5' RACE reads through MiXCR, listing each CDR3 protein once. The sample has roughly 1.6 million distinct CDR3 sequences; roughly 32% are singletons. Sequencing was carried out using blood. The receptors originated from a woman aged 25 to 39 in good health. CDR3s include the opening cysteine and the closing phenylalanine or tryptophan. A D gene is named only where the DNA matches it firmly. Only some rows state a clone size, as once, few, many or a class for expanded clones.

V: TRBV7-2
size: NA
J: TRBJ1-4
D: TRBD1
DNA: TGTGCCAGCAGCTTACAACAGGGGGCACTCGAAAAACTGTTTTTT
CDR3: CASSLQQGALEKLFF

V: TRBV10-3
size: many
J: TRBJ1-2
D: TRBD1
DNA: TGTGCCACAAATCACGAGGGGGCATATGGCTACACCTTC
CDR3: CATNHEGAYGYTF

V: TRBV29-1
size: many
J: TRBJ2-5
D: NA
DNA: TGCAGCGTTGGTGGGTCGGCGGGCTTACAAGAGACCCAGTACTTC
CDR3: CSVGGSAGLQETQYF

V: TRBV7-9
size: few
J: TRBJ2-1
D: NA
DNA: TGTGCCAGCAGCTTAATGCCCAGGCAGGCCAATGAGCAGTTCTTC
CDR3: CASSLMPRQANEQFF

V: TRBV4-1
size: NA
J: TRBJ2-3
D: TRBD1
DNA: TGCGCCAGCAGCCCCACGATCAGGGGGCCTAGCACAGATACGCAGTATTTT
CDR3: CASSPTIRGPSTDTQYF

V: TRBV5-1
size: NA
J: TRBJ2-3
D: NA
DNA: TGCGCCAGCAGCCCGAGCACAGATACGCAGTGTTTT
CDR3: CASSPSTDTQCF

V: TRBV27
size: NA
J: TRBJ2-7
D: NA
DNA: TGTGCCAGCAGACAGGGTTTCGTAGCCGAGCAGTACTTC
CDR3: CASRQGFVAEQYF

V: TRBV9
size: few
J: TRBJ2-1
D: NA
DNA: TGTGCCAGCAGCCCCCTCGACGAATCGCGAACTGAGCAGTTCTTC
CDR3: CASSPLDESRTEQFF

V: TRBV11-1
size: few
J: TRBJ1-1
D: NA
DNA: TGTGCCAGCAGCTTAGCTCTTGGGTTTAATGAAGCTTTCTTT
CDR3: CASSLALGFNEAFF

V: TRBV10-2
size: NA
J: TRBJ2-7
D: NA
DNA: TGCGCCAGCAGTTGGACGGACACCCTCTCCTACGAGCAGTACTTC
CDR3: CASSWTDTLSYEQYF

V: TRBV3-1
size: NA
J: TRBJ2-3
D: TRBD2
DNA: TGTGCCAGCAGCCAAGATATCAAAGCGGGAGTACCAGATACGCAGTATTTT
CDR3: CASSQDIKAGVPDTQYF

V: TRBV9
size: few
J: TRBJ2-1
D: TRBD2
DNA: TGTGCCAGCAGCGTTGGCGGCCTAGCGGGAGTTCAGAATGAGCAGTTCTTC
CDR3: CASSVGGLAGVQNEQFF

V: TRBV29-1
size: NA
J: TRBJ2-3
D: TRBD1
DNA: TGCAGCGTATCGGACAGGGGTATAGGAGATACGCAGTATTTT
CDR3: CSVSDRGIGDTQYF

V: TRBV12-3/TRBV12-4
size: few
J: TRBJ2-5
D: NA
DNA: TGTGCCAGCAGTTTTGAATGGATGGGTGAGACCCAGTACTTC
CDR3: CASSFEWMGETQYF

V: TRBV20-1
size: few
J: TRBJ2-4
D: TRBD1
DNA: TGCAGTGCCAACGGACAGGGAACCTACGCCAAAAACATTCAGTACTTC
CDR3: CSANGQGTYAKNIQYF

V: TRBV25-1
size: few
J: TRBJ2-5
D: NA
DNA: TGTGCCAGCAGTGAAGGGTCGGGTTTACAGGCCCAGTACTTC
CDR3: CASSEGSGLQAQYF

V: TRBV4-2
size: NA
J: TRBJ1-5
D: TRBD1
DNA: TGTGCCAGCAGCCAAGGGACAGGCGCGGGCAATCAGCCCCAGCATTTT
CDR3: CASSQGTGAGNQPQHF

V: TRBV27
size: few
J: TRBJ2-7
D: TRBD2
DNA: TGTGCCAGCAGCGACGGACTAGCGGGAGACCGTTTCTACGAGCAGTACTTC
CDR3: CASSDGLAGDRFYEQYF

V: TRBV12-5
size: few
J: TRBJ1-1
D: NA
DNA: TGTGCTAGTGGAGTTCCTGAAGCTTTCTTT
CDR3: CASGVPEAFF

V: TRBV2
size: many
J: TRBJ1-5
D: NA
DNA: TGTGCCTCTAAAACGAGACCTCTTTACAATCAGCCCCAGCATTTT
CDR3: CASKTRPLYNQPQHF

V: TRBV7-3
size: NA
J: TRBJ2-1
D: TRBD2
DNA: TGTGCCAGCAGCTTAGCAGGACTAGGCTCTGAGCAGTTCTTC
CDR3: CASSLAGLGSEQFF

V: TRBV6-1
size: NA
J: TRBJ2-5
D: NA
DNA: TGTGCCAGCAGTGAGGTAGGGGCGGTGAGTGAGCAGTACTTC
CDR3: CASSEVGAVSEQYF

V: TRBV28
size: few
J: TRBJ2-7
D: TRBD1
DNA: TGTGCCAGCAGTTCCCCAGGACAGGGTAGTGGGCAGTACTTC
CDR3: CASSSPGQGSGQYF

V: TRBV27
size: NA
J: TRBJ2-5
D: TRBD2
DNA: TGTGCCAGCAGTTCTTGGACTAGGGGTCAAGAGACCCAGTACTTC
CDR3: CASSSWTRGQETQYF

V: TRBV27
size: NA
J: TRBJ2-7
D: NA
DNA: TGTGCCAGCAGTTCACATTTTCGTGGGGCCATTTACGAGCAGTACTTC
CDR3: CASSSHFRGAIYEQYF

V: TRBV20-1
size: few
J: TRBJ2-7
D: TRBD1
DNA: TGCAGTGCTAGAGAGTGGGACAGGGGGTCTGGCTACGAGCAGTACTTC
CDR3: CSAREWDRGSGYEQYF

V: TRBV20-1
size: NA
J: TRBJ2-1
D: TRBD2
DNA: TGCAGTGCTAGAGTGGGACTAGCGGGATGGAGCTCCTACAATGAGCAGTTCTTC
CDR3: CSARVGLAGWSSYNEQFF

V: TRBV15
size: many
J: TRBJ2-1
D: TRBD2
DNA: TGTGCCACCAGCAGAGATCTTGCTAGCGGATACAATGAGCAGTTCTTC
CDR3: CATSRDLASGYNEQFF

V: TRBV29-1
size: many
J: TRBJ2-1
D: TRBD1
DNA: TGCAGCGTTGTTAGACAGGGGGCCAACAATGAGCAGTTCTTC
CDR3: CSVVRQGANNEQFF

V: TRBV15
size: few
J: TRBJ2-7
D: TRBD2
DNA: TGTGCCACCAGCAGAGTCGGACTAGCGGGAGCTTCAGGGGAGCAGTACTTC
CDR3: CATSRVGLAGASGEQYF

V: TRBV20-1
size: NA
J: TRBJ2-2
D: TRBD2
DNA: TGCAGTGCTAGACCCTCCGGGACTAGCGGGAGGTTGTACGCCGGGGAGCTGTTTTTT
CDR3: CSARPSGTSGRLYAGELFF

V: TRBV7-3
size: NA
J: TRBJ2-1
D: NA
DNA: TGTGCCAGCAGCTTAGTGTCTAACTCCTACAATGAGCAGTTCTTC
CDR3: CASSLVSNSYNEQFF

V: TRBV29-1
size: NA
J: TRBJ1-2
D: NA
DNA: TGCAGCGTATCGAGAAACTATGGCTACACCTTC
CDR3: CSVSRNYGYTF

V: TRBV11-3
size: NA
J: TRBJ2-1
D: NA
DNA: TGTGCCAGCAGCTCTGGACGGGAAAATCGGCGTGAGCAGTTCTTC
CDR3: CASSSGRENRREQFF

V: TRBV5-1
size: many
J: TRBJ2-7
D: TRBD1
DNA: TGCGCCAGCAGCTTGGAGACAGGGGGACCCTACGAGCAGTACTTC
CDR3: CASSLETGGPYEQYF

V: TRBV19
size: NA
J: TRBJ2-1
D: NA
DNA: TGTGCCAGTAGTAATAGCGGTTACAATGAGCAGTTCTTC
CDR3: CASSNSGYNEQFF

V: TRBV7-6
size: NA
J: TRBJ1-2
D: TRBD1
DNA: TGTGCCAGCAGCTTACTGGGACAGGGAGGTGGCTACACCTTC
CDR3: CASSLLGQGGGYTF

V: TRBV6-1
size: NA
J: TRBJ1-6
D: NA
DNA: TGTGCCAGCAGTGAATTCACGAGCAATTCACCCCTCCACTTT
CDR3: CASSEFTSNSPLHF

V: TRBV15
size: NA
J: TRBJ2-7
D: NA
DNA: TGTGCCACCAGCAGAGACAGACTCCGATCCTACGAGCAGTACTTC
CDR3: CATSRDRLRSYEQYF

V: TRBV11-2
size: few
J: TRBJ2-1
D: NA
DNA: TGTGCCAGCAGCTTGGGGTCAGGGGCCCCCCTCTACAATGAGCAGTTCTTC
CDR3: CASSLGSGAPLYNEQFF

V: TRBV29-1
size: many
J: TRBJ2-1
D: TRBD2
DNA: TGCAGCGTCTCTAGCGGGAACAATGAGCAGTTCTTC
CDR3: CSVSSGNNEQFF